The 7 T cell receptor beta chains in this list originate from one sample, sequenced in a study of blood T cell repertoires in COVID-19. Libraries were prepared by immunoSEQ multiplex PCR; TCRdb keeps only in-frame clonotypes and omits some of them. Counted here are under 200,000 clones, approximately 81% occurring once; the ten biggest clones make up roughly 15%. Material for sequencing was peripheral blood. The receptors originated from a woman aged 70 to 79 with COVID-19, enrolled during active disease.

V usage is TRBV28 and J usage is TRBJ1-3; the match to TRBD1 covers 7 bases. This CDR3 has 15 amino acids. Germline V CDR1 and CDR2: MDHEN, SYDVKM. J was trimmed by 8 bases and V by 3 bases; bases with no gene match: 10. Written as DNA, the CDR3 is TGTGCCAGCAGTTTCCGCCCGACAGGGACACACACCATATATTTT. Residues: CASSFRPTGTHTIYF.

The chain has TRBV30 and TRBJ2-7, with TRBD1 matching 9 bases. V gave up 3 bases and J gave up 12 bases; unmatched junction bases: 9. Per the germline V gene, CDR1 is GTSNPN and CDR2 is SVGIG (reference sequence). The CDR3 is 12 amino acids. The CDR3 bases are TGTGCCTGGAGCTCTGGGACAGGGATGGTGTACGTC. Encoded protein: CAWSSGTGMVYV.

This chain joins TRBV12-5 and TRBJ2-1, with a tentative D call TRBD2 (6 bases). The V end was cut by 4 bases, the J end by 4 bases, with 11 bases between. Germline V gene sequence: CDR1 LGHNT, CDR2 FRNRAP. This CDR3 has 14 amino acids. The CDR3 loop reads CASGSGLEYNEQFF. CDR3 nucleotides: TGTGCTAGTGGTTCGGGACTTGAATACAATGAGCAGTTCTTC.

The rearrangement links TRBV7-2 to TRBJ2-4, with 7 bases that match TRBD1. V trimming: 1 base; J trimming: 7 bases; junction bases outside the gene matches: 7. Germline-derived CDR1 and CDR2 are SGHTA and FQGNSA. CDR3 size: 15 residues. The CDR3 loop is CASSLEYRGENIQYF. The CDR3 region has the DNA TGTGCCAGCAGCTTAGAATACAGGGGCGAGAACATTCAGTACTTC.

CDR3 amino acids: CASISAGELFF. The CDR3 DNA reads as TGTGCCAGCATTTCTGCCGGGGAGCTGTTTTTT. The V and J genes are TRBV21-1 and TRBJ2-2; TRBD2 is taken as the D call from the table, unchecked against the DNA. TRBV21-1 constitutes a pseudogene. The CDR3 has 11 residues.

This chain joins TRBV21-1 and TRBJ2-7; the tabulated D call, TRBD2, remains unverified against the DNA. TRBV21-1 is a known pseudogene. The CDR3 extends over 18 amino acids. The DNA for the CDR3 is TGTGCCAGCAGCGACAGACTAGCGGGGGGCGGAGATGACTACGAGCAGTACGTC. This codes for CASSDRLAGGGDDYEQYV.

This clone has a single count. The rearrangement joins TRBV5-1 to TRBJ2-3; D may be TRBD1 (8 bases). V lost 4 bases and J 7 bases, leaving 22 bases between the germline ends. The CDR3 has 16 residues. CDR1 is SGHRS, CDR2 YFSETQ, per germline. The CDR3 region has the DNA TGCGCCAGCAGCGGAATGGACAGGGCGGGGGTAAATACGCAGTATTTT. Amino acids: CASSGMDRAGVNTQYF.